This T cell receptor (beta chain) is from a study of T cells after yellow fever vaccination. Synthesis of TCR cDNA relied on 5'RACE template switching, which attached a universal primer site and UMIs. TCRdb re-analysed the 5' RACE reads in MiXCR, keeping a single row per CDR3 protein. The table includes more than 200,000 distinct CDR3 sequences, roughly 4% detected once. This clonotype was detected many times. Its antigen remains unidentified. Regarding the study as a whole: Detected again after the booster were most primary-vaccination clones, at 96% CD4 and 88% CD8. The secondary T-cell response peaked on day 5, not day 15, but was weaker.

The source of this sequence is a man younger than 35 who received the YFV17D yellow fever vaccine. The sample here was PBMCs, taken 15 days after the yellow fever booster vaccination.

CDR3 loop: CASSPWGRDYGYTF. DNA of the CDR3: TGTGCCAGCAGCCCGTGGGGCAGGGACTATGGCTACACCTTC. This sequence joins TRBV7-8 and TRBJ1-2, with D possibly being TRBD1 (5 bases). The germline V and J ends were trimmed by 5 bases and 3 bases, with 13 bases remaining between them. Germline V gene lookup returns CDR1 SGHVS and CDR2 FQNEAQ. The CDR3 runs to 14 residues.